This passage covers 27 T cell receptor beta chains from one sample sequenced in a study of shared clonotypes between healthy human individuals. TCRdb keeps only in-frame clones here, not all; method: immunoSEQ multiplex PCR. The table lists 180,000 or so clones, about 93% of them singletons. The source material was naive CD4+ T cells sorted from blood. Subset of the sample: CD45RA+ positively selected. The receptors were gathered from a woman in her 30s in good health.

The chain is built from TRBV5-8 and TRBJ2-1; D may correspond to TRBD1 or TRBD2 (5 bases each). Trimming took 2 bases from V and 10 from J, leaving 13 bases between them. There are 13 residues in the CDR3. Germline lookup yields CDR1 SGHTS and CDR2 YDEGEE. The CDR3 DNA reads TGTGCCAGCAGCTTTCCAGGGTGGGACGAGCAGTTCTTC. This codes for CASSFPGWDEQFF.

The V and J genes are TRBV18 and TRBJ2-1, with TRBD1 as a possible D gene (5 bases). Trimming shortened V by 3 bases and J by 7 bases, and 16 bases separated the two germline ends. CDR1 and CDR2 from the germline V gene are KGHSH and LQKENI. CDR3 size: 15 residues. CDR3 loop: CASSPWSGFSNEQFF. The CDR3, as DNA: TGTGCCAGCTCACCCTGGTCAGGGTTCTCAAATGAGCAGTTCTTC. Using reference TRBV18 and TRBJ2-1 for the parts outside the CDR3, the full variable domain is NAGVMQNPRHLVRRRGQEARLRCSPMKGHSHVYWYRQLPEEGLKFMVYLQKENIIDESGMPKERFSAEFPKEGPSILRIQQVVRGDSAAYFCASSPWSGFSNEQFFGPGTRLTVL.

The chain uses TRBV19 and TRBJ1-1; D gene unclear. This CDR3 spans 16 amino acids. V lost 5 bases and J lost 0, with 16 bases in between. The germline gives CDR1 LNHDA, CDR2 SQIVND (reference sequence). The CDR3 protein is CASSSPGSLLNTEAFF. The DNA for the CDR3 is TGTGCCAGTAGTTCCCCGGGGAGTCTCCTGAACACTGAAGCTTTCTTT. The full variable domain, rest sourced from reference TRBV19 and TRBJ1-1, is DGGITQSPKYLFRKEGQNVTLSCEQNLNHDAMYWYRQDPGQGLRLIYYSQIVNDFQKGDIAEGYSVSREKKESFPLTVTSAQKNPTAFYLCASSSPGSLLNTEAFFGQGTRLTVV.

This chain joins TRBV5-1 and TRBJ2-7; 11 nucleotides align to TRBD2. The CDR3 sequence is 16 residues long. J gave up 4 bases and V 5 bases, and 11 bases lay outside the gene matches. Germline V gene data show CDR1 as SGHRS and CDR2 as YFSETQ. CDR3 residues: CASSPKGASGGYEQYF. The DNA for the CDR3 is TGCGCCAGCAGTCCTAAGGGAGCTAGCGGGGGGTACGAGCAGTACTTC.

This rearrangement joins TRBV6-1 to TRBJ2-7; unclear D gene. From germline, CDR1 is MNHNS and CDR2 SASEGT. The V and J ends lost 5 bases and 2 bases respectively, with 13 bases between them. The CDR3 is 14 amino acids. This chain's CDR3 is CASSILDTAYEQYF. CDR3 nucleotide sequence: TGTGCCAGCAGTATTTTAGACACTGCCTACGAGCAGTACTTC.

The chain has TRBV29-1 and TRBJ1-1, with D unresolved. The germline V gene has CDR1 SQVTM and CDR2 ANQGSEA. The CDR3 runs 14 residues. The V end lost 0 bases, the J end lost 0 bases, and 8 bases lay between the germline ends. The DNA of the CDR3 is TGCAGCGTTGAAGACCGGGTTTTGAACACTGAAGCTTTCTTT. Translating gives CSVEDRVLNTEAFF.

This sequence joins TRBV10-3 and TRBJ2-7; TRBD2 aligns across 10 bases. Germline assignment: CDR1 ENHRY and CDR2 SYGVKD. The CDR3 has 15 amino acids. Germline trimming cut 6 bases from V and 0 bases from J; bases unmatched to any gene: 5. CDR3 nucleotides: TGTGCCATCAGCCTAGCGGGAGAACCCTCCTACGAGCAGTACTTC. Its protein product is CAISLAGEPSYEQYF.

The CDR3 protein is CASSKGEASTHGYTF. DNA of the CDR3: TGTGCCAGTAGTAAAGGGGAGGCTTCGACCCATGGCTACACCTTC. The chain is built from TRBV19 and TRBJ1-2, with D possibly being TRBD1 (5 bases). CDR1 is LNHDA, CDR2 SQIVND, per germline (reference sequence). V lost 4 bases to trimming and J lost 6 bases, with 18 bases between them. This CDR3 is built from 15 residues.

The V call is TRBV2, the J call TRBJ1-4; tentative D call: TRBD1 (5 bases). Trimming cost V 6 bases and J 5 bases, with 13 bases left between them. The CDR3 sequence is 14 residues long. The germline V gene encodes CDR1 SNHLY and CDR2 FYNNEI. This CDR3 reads CASSRTTENEKLFF. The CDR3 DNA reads TGTGCCAGCAGCCGAACGACAGAAAATGAAAAACTGTTTTTT.

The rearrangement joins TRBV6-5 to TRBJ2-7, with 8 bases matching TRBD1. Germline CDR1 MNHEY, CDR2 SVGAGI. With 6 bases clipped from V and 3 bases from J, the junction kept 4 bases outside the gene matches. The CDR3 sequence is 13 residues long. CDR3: CASRPGTGYEQYF. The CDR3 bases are TGTGCCAGCAGACCGGGGACAGGCTACGAGCAGTACTTC.

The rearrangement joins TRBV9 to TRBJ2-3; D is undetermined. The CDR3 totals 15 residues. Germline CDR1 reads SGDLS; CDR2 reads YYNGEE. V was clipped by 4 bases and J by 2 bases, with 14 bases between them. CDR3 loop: CASSSELGFTDTQYF. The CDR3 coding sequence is TGTGCCAGCAGCTCTGAACTCGGGTTCACAGATACGCAGTATTTT.

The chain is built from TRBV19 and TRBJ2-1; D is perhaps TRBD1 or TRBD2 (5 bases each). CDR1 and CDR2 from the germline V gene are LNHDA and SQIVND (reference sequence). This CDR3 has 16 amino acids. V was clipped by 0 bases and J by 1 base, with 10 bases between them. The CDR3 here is CASSIEGTRSYNEQFF. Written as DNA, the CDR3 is TGTGCCAGTAGTATAGAGGGGACCAGATCCTACAATGAGCAGTTCTTC.

CDR3 DNA: TGTGCCAGCAGTTCCTACAGGGGGCGCGGAGAGACCCAGTACTTC. Its protein product is CASSSYRGRGETQYF. The chain recombines TRBV6-6 with TRBJ2-5, with TRBD1 identical over 9 bases. Germline V CDR1 and CDR2: MNHNY, SVGAGI (reference sequence). The CDR3 loop spans 15 amino acids. Trimming removed 4 bases from V and 4 bases from J; junction bases left unmatched: 7.

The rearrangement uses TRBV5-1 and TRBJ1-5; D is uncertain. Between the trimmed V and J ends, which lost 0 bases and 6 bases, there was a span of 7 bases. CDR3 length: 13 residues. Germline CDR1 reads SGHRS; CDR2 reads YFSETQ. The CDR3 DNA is TGCGCCAGCAGCTTGGGAAGTAGTCAGCCCCAGCATTTT. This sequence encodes CASSLGSSQPQHF.

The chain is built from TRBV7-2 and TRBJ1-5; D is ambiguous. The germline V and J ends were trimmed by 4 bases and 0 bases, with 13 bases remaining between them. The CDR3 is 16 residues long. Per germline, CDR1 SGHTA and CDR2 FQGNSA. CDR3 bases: TGTGCCAGCAGCTCACAAGGAGGATATAGCAATCAGCCCCAGCATTTT. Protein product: CASSSQGGYSNQPQHF.

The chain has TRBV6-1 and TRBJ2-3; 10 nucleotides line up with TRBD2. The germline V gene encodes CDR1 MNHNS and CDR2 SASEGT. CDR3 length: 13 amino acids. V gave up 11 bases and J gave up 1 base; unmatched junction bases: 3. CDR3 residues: CAAGTSGTDTQYF. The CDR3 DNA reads TGTGCCGCAGGGACTAGCGGCACAGATACGCAGTATTTT.

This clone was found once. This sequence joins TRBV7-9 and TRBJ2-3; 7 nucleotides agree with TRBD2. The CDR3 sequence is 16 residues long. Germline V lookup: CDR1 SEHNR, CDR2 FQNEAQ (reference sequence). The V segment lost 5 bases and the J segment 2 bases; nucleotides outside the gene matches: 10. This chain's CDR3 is CASSPRASGVTDTQYF. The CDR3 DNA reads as TGTGCCAGCAGCCCCCGGGCTAGCGGTGTCACAGATACGCAGTATTTT.

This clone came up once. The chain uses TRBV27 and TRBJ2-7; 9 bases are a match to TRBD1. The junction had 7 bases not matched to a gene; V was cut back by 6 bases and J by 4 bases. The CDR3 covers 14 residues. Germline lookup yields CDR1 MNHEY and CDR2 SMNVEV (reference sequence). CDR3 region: CASSPDRGRYEQYF. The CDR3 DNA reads TGTGCCAGCAGCCCGGACAGGGGTCGGTACGAGCAGTACTTC.

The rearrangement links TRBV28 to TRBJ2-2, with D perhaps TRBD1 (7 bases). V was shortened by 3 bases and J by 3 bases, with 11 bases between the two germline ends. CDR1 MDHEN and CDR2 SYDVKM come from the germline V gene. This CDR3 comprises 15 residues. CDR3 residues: CASSFRGVYTGELFF. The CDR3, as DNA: TGTGCCAGCAGTTTCAGGGGGGTTTACACCGGGGAGCTGTTTTTT.

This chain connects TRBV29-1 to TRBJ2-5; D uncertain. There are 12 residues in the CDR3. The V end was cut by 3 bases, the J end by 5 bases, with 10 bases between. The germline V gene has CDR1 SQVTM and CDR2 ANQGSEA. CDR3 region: CSVDRGRETQYF. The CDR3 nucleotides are TGCAGCGTTGATAGAGGAAGGGAGACCCAGTACTTC.

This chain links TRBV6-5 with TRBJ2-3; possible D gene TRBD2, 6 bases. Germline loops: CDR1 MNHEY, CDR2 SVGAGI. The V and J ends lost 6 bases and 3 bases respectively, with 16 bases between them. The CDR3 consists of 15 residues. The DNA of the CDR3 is TGTGCCAGCAGAAGCGGGCAGGGCGAGACAGATACGCAGTATTTT. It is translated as CASRSGQGETDTQYF.

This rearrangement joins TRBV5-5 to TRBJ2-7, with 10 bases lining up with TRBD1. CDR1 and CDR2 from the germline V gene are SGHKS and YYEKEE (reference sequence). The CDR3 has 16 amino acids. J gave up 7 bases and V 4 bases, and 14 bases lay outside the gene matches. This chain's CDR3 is CASSQQPRDRGVEQYF. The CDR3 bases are TGTGCCAGCAGCCAACAACCCCGGGACAGGGGAGTTGAGCAGTACTTC.

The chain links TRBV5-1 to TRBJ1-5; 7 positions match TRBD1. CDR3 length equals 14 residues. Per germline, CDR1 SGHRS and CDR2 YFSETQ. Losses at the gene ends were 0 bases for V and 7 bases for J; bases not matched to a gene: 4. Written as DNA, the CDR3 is TGCGCCAGCAGCTTGGAAGGGGGCCTGCAGCCCCAGCATTTT. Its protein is CASSLEGGLQPQHF. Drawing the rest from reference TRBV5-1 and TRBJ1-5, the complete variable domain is KAGVTQTPRYLIKTRGQQVTLSCSPISGHRSVSWYQQTPGQGLQFLFEYFSETQRNKGNFPGRFSGRQFSNSRSEMNVSTLELGDSALYLCASSLEGGLQPQHFGDGTRLSIL.

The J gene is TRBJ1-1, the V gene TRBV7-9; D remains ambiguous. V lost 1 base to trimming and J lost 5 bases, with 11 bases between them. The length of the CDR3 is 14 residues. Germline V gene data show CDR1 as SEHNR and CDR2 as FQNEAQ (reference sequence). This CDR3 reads CASSLGLGRTEAFF. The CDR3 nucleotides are TGTGCCAGCAGCTTAGGACTGGGTCGGACTGAAGCTTTCTTT.

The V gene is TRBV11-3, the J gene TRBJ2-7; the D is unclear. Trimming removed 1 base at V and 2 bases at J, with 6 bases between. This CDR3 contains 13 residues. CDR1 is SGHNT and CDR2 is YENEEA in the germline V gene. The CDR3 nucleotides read TGTGCCAGCAGCTTAGTACTACCCTACGAGCAGTACTTC. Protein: CASSLVLPYEQYF.

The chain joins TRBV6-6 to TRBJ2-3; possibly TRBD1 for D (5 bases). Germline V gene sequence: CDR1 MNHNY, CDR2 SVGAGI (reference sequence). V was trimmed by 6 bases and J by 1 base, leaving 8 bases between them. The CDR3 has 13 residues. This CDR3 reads CASSRVRTDTQYF. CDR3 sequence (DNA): TGTGCCAGCAGCAGGGTACGCACAGATACGCAGTATTTT.

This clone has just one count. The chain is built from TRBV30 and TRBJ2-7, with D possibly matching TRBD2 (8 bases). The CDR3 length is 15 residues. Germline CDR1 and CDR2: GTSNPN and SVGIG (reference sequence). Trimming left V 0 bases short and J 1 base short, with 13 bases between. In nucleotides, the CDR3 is TGTGCCTGGAGTGTAGGGGGCGGGAGGTCCTACGAGCAGTACTTC. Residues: CAWSVGGGRSYEQYF. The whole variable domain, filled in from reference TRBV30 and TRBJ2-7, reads SQTIHQWPATLVQPVGSPLSLECTVEGTSNPNLYWYRQAAGRGLQLLFYSVGIGQISSEVPQNLSASRPQDRQFILSSKKLLLSDSGFYLCAWSVGGGRSYEQYFGPGTRLTVT.